The 23 T cell receptor beta chains given below trace back to one sample, sequenced in a study of technical replicates of blood from a handful of donors (dated by TCRdb to about 2017). The receptor library was made with the immunoSEQ multiplex PCR assay. TCRdb carries this immuneACCESS record with in-frame sequences only. Its versions omit some clonotypes, under half of them owing to an unresolved V gene in the studies checked, with the rest unexplained. This sample gives 95,000 to 100,000 clones in total; nearly 96% of them show up just once. 0.2% to 0.25% of the sample is in the top ten clones. Input material: T cells isolated from PBMCs. These receptors all stem from a human donor in good health.

The V and J genes are TRBV5-1 and TRBJ2-7, with 10 bases lining up with TRBD1. This CDR3 region has 15 residues. From germline, CDR1 is SGHRS and CDR2 YFSETQ. V was clipped by 3 bases and J by 3 bases; unmatched bases: 6. CDR3 protein: CASSSRGQGIYEQYF. CDR3 in DNA: TGCGCCAGCAGCTCCCGGGGACAGGGGATCTACGAGCAGTACTTC.

This clone was found once. The chain is built from TRBV6-1 and TRBJ1-3; D gene uncertain. Per germline, CDR1 MNHNS and CDR2 SASEGT. The ends were cut back, 3 bases at V and 2 bases at J, with 14 bases in the middle. There are 16 residues in the CDR3. The chain's CDR3 is CASSERGLGTGNTIYF. For the CDR3, the DNA is TGTGCCAGCAGTGAGCGGGGATTGGGGACTGGAAACACCATATATTTT.

V gene TRBV9 combines with J gene TRBJ1-1; D ambiguous. The CDR3 covers 13 residues. With 0 bases removed from V and 5 bases from J, the gap between germline ends came to 8 bases. Germline V gene sequence: CDR1 SGDLS, CDR2 YYNGEE. CDR3 coding DNA: TGTGCCAGCAGCGTAGGCGGAACTACTGAAGCTTTCTTT. It specifies CASSVGGTTEAFF.

The rearrangement uses TRBV10-3 and TRBJ2-7; 9 nucleotides agree with TRBD1. Looked up from germline, CDR1 is ENHRY and CDR2 is SYGVKD. V lost 6 bases to trimming and J lost 6 bases; unmatched junction nucleotides: 12. CDR3 size: 15 residues. The CDR3 sequence: CAIRSEGTGKTEQYF. The CDR3, as DNA: TGTGCCATCAGGTCGGAGGGGACAGGGAAAACCGAGCAGTACTTC.

As to this clone: No conserved phenylalanine or tryptophan ends this CDR3, so it is likely a read error. The limits of the CDR3 on the DNA are not certain, so only TCRdb's listed CDR3 is given. This chain connects TRBV11-2 to TRBJ2-7; the table's D call, TRBD1, was not checked against the DNA. Inclusive of both ends, the CDR3 amounts to 12 amino acids. The germline V gene encodes CDR1 SGHAT and CDR2 FQNNGV. CDR3 residues: CASSRDRYAPIC.

V is TRBV15 and J is TRBJ2-7, with 7 positions matching TRBD2. This CDR3 is built from 15 residues. Per the germline V gene, CDR1 is LNHNV and CDR2 is YYDKDF (reference sequence). Trimming removed 1 base from V and 2 bases from J; junction bases left unmatched: 5. The CDR3 region has the DNA TGTGCCACCAGCAGAGCGGGGGGTTTTACCTACGAGCAGTACTTC. This translates into CATSRAGGFTYEQYF.

The rearrangement uses TRBV20-1 and TRBJ2-1; no definite D call. Per germline, CDR1 DFQATT and CDR2 SNEGSKA (reference sequence). The CDR3 has 11 residues. Trimming removed 3 bases from V and 5 bases from J, with 5 bases in between. The CDR3 bases are TGCAGTGCTAGTCGTAACAATGAGCAGTTCTTC. Residues: CSASRNNEQFF.

About this clone itself: The sample contains more than one DNA sequence encoding this CDR3. The chain links TRBV6-1 to TRBJ2-7; 7 bases fit TRBD1. This CDR3 is 14 amino acids long. Germline CDR1 and CDR2: MNHNS and SASEGT. Trimming removed 1 base from V and 6 bases from J; junction bases left unmatched: 6. The CDR3 reads CASSEGQGWGEQYF. For the CDR3, the DNA is TGTGCCAGCAGTGAAGGACAGGGCTGGGGCGAGCAGTACTTC.

The CDR3 nucleotides read TGTGCCAGCAGCCCCGCGGTTGGACAGGCCGAGCAGTACTTC. This encodes CASSPAVGQAEQYF. The chain has TRBV5-4 and TRBJ2-7; 7 bases are a match to TRBD1. CDR3 length: 14 amino acids. Germline CDR1 reads SGHNT; CDR2 reads YYREEE (reference sequence). The V and J ends lost 4 bases and 6 bases, in that order; junction bases with no gene match: 10.

The genes are TRBV19 and TRBJ2-7; 8 nucleotides match TRBD2. Unmatched junction bases numbered 5, after V lost 7 bases and J lost 6 bases. Germline assignment: CDR1 LNHDA and CDR2 SQIVND (reference sequence). The CDR3 spans 12 residues. CDR3 in amino acids: CASKIAGSEQYF. The CDR3 DNA follows: TGTGCCAGTAAGATAGCGGGAAGCGAGCAGTACTTC.

The chain joins TRBV2 to TRBJ2-1, with 7 bases lining up with TRBD2. This CDR3 is 19 amino acids long. Germline assignment: CDR1 SNHLY and CDR2 FYNNEI. The V gene end was trimmed by 5 bases and the J gene end by 4 bases; junction bases not matched to a gene: 20. The chain's CDR3 is CASSPHRLAGVGPYNEQFF. Written as DNA, the CDR3 is TGTGCCAGCAGTCCCCACCGACTAGCTGGCGTGGGCCCGTACAATGAGCAGTTCTTC. The variable domain in full, completed from reference TRBV2 and TRBJ2-1, reads EPEVTQTPSHQVTQMGQEVILRCVPISNHLYFYWYRQILGQKVEFLVSFYNNEISEKSEIFDDQFSVERPDGSNFTLKIRSTKLEDSAMYFCASSPHRLAGVGPYNEQFFGPGTRLTVL.

The chain links TRBV19 to TRBJ1-1, with no clear D. V was shortened by 1 base and J by 5 bases, with 11 bases between the two germline ends. The CDR3 length is 14 residues. Germline V lookup: CDR1 LNHDA, CDR2 SQIVND (reference sequence). CDR3 residues: CASSIVRTGTEAFF. DNA of the CDR3: TGTGCCAGTAGTATAGTCAGGACGGGAACTGAAGCTTTCTTT.

V and J are TRBV5-1 and TRBJ1-1; 10 bases are shared with TRBD1. This CDR3 comprises 14 residues. With V trimmed by 3 bases and J by 4 bases, 3 bases remained unmatched. The V gene's germline CDR1 is SGHRS and CDR2 YFSETQ. The CDR3 DNA sequence: TGCGCCAGCAGCTCGGGACAGGGGACCACTGAAGCTTTCTTT. Protein: CASSSGQGTTEAFF.

The chain carries TRBV29-1 and TRBJ2-7, with TRBD2 matching 7 bases. Germline CDR1 is SQVTM and CDR2 is ANQGSEA. J lost 2 bases, V lost 7 bases, and 8 bases had no gene match. CDR3 size: 13 residues. The CDR3 spells CSAAGLVPYEQYF. The CDR3 DNA sequence: TGCAGCGCCGCTGGACTAGTCCCCTACGAGCAGTACTTC.

The CDR3 nucleotides are TGTGCCAGCAGCTTAGGGGACAGGAGCACAGATACGCAGTATTTT. It specifies CASSLGDRSTDTQYF. This chain links TRBV7-6 with TRBJ2-3; 8 nucleotides line up with TRBD1. The CDR3 totals 15 residues. J was trimmed by 0 bases and V by 1 base; bases with no gene match: 0. Germline-derived CDR1 and CDR2 are SGHVS and FNYEAQ.

This chain links TRBV2 with TRBJ2-1, with D unresolved. The germline gives CDR1 SNHLY, CDR2 FYNNEI. V lost 5 bases to trimming and J lost 4 bases, with 3 bases between them. CDR3 length: 11 amino acids. The CDR3, as DNA: TGTGCCAGCAGTCCTTACAATGAGCAGTTCTTC. It yields the protein CASSPYNEQFF.

This clone has a single count. The gene calls are TRBV29-1 and TRBJ1-2; perhaps TRBD1 as D (5 bases). Trimming left V 1 base short and J 1 base short, with 13 bases between. CDR1 and CDR2 from the germline V gene are SQVTM and ANQGSEA. This CDR3 has 15 residues. The CDR3 DNA sequence: TGCAGCGTTGAAGTGGAACAGGTTAATAACTATGGCTACACCTTC. Translating gives CSVEVEQVNNYGYTF.

The chain uses TRBV19 and TRBJ1-2; possibly TRBD1 for D (6 bases). Trimming left V 0 bases short and J 2 bases short, with 10 bases between. The CDR3 extends over 15 amino acids. Germline-derived CDR1 and CDR2 are LNHDA and SQIVND (reference sequence). CDR3 residues: CASSIDRGENYGYTF. CDR3 bases: TGTGCCAGTAGTATAGACAGGGGCGAGAACTATGGCTACACCTTC.

The chain combines TRBV27 with TRBJ1-1, with D unclear. The germline gives CDR1 MNHEY, CDR2 SMNVEV (reference sequence). CDR3 length: 15 residues. Trimming shortened V by 1 base and J by 1 base, and 10 bases separated the two germline ends. CDR3 region: CASSLFGVENTEAFF. The CDR3 coding sequence is TGTGCCAGCAGTTTATTCGGGGTGGAGAACACTGAAGCTTTCTTT.

This clone was seen a single time. The rearrangement uses TRBV6-1 and TRBJ2-3, with D possibly matching TRBD2 (7 bases). From germline, CDR1 is MNHNS and CDR2 SASEGT. The CDR3 is 15 residues long. Trimming took 4 bases from V and 1 from J, leaving 12 bases between them. CDR3 in amino acids: CASSAGGARTDTQYF. As DNA, the CDR3 is TGTGCCAGCAGTGCGGGGGGCGCCCGCACAGATACGCAGTATTTT.

The gene calls are TRBV7-9 and TRBJ1-1, with D maybe TRBD1 (6 bases). Trimming shortened V by 7 bases and J by 1 base, and 16 bases separated the two germline ends. The CDR3 has 15 residues. Germline V gives CDR1 SEHNR, CDR2 FQNEAQ (reference sequence). The CDR3 region has the DNA TGTGCCAGCACCAAGGGGGACATTTGGAACACTGAAGCTTTCTTT. Translating it yields CASTKGDIWNTEAFF.

The rearrangement uses TRBV4-1 and TRBJ2-1, with 11 bases identical to TRBD1. The length of the CDR3 is 20 residues. The germline CDR1 and CDR2 sequences are MGHRA and YSYEKL. Unmatched junction bases numbered 16, after V lost 2 bases and J lost 4 bases. CDR3 nucleotide sequence: TGCGCCAGCAGCCAACCCAGCCGGGACAGGGGGTATTTGGGGTACAATGAGCAGTTCTTC. Its protein is CASSQPSRDRGYLGYNEQFF.

The V call is TRBV6-1, the J call TRBJ1-1; D remains ambiguous. V gave up 2 bases and J gave up 5 bases, with 12 bases separating them. This CDR3 comprises 14 residues. Germline assignment: CDR1 MNHNS and CDR2 SASEGT. CDR3 amino acids: CASSERGLGTEAFF. For the CDR3, the DNA is TGTGCCAGCAGTGAAAGAGGGCTTGGTACTGAAGCTTTCTTT.